The 5 T cell receptor beta chains in this list originate from one sample, sequenced in a study of regulatory T cells in long-lasting Graves disease. Time point reported: newly diagnosed GD, antithyroid drugs for less than 3 months. Following extraction of RNA from PBMCs, that RNA was used to make the TCR library. Sequencing libraries for TCR beta were prepared with iRepertoire HTBI primers and Arm-PCR of CDR3 regions. TCRdb re-called the multiplex PCR reads through MiXCR, storing one row per CDR3 protein. The sample lists over 400,000 distinct CDR3 sequences, 12% to 15% occurring once. These records were also assigned to another study, of T cells in Graves' hyperthyroidism and ophthalmopathy.

Sequencing used peripheral blood mononuclear cells (PBMCs), obtained at new diagnosis, from a patient treated with antithyroid drugs. Receptors were obtained from a woman in her 50s with Graves disease.

This clonotype was seen ten or more times. The gene calls are TRBV7-2 and TRBJ1-2; tentatively, D is TRBD1 (6 bases). Per the germline V gene, CDR1 is SGHTA and CDR2 is FQGNSA. V shed 5 bases and J shed 4 bases, with 23 bases lying between them. The CDR3 loop spans 17 amino acids. The CDR3 here is CASSPGGAGQRLYGYTF. The CDR3 DNA reads TGTGCCAGCAGCCCTGGGGGTGCGGGACAACGACTCTATGGCTACACCTTC.

This clonotype occurred a few times. CDR3 coding DNA: TGTGCCAGCAGGTCTAGCGGGAGAAGACATACGCAGTATTTT. This translates into CASRSSGRRHTQYF. The V call is TRBV3-1, the J call TRBJ2-3; 10 bases are a match to TRBD2. This CDR3 has 14 amino acids. Losses at the gene ends were 6 bases for V and 7 bases for J; bases not matched to a gene: 7. The germline V gene encodes CDR1 LGHDT and CDR2 YNNKEL (reference sequence).

This clonotype was seen at least ten times. J is TRBJ2-7 and V is TRBV5-1; TRBD2 matches at 8 bases. Germline CDR1 is SGHRS and CDR2 is YFSETQ. The CDR3 runs 19 residues. The junction had 18 bases not matched to a gene; V was cut back by 2 bases and J by 2 bases. In nucleotides, the CDR3 is TGCGCCAGCAGCTTTCCAGATAGCGGGAAGACGGGGGAGACCTACGAGCAGTACTTC. As protein: CASSFPDSGKTGETYEQYF.

There are many counts of this clonotype. V gene TRBV2 combines with J gene TRBJ2-2, with D unclear. The CDR3 is 16 residues long. Deletions cut 1 base from V and 1 base from J, with 10 bases between. The germline CDR1 and CDR2 sequences are SNHLY and FYNNEI. The CDR3 sequence: CASSEVVAENTGELFF. The DNA for the CDR3 is TGTGCCAGCAGTGAAGTTGTGGCAGAGAACACCGGGGAGCTGTTTTTT.

This clonotype has ten or more counts. The chain recombines TRBV28 with TRBJ2-7; a weak D match, TRBD2 (6 bases). V gave up 7 bases and J gave up 1 base, with 14 bases separating them. Germline V CDR1 and CDR2: MDHEN, SYDVKM. The length of the CDR3 is 14 residues. CDR3 loop: CASTLQLASYEQYF. The CDR3 DNA sequence: TGTGCCAGCACCCTCCAGCTAGCGTCCTACGAGCAGTACTTC.